This T cell receptor beta chain came from a study of shared clonotypes between healthy human individuals. With regard to this clone: Its antigen is currently unknown.

The germline V gene encodes CDR1 LNHNV and CDR2 YYDKDF (reference sequence). This CDR3 is built from 14 residues. V was shortened by 6 bases and J by 2 bases, with 10 bases between the two germline ends. Study-level results: Naive subsets generally had larger estimated richness than memory subsets.

The repertoire was sequenced with immunoSEQ multiplex PCR; TCRdb's copy has only in-frame clones and lacks some. The sample gives more than 2,000,000 clones, just over 90% of which show up once; under 0.45% is in the top ten. This clonotype was obtained from a young man in good health. Some clones in this sample may be carry-over from other donors' samples. Sequences were obtained from naive CD4+ T cells from PBMCs. This sample's subset: CD45RA+ positively selected. J is TRBJ2-2 and V is TRBV15; perhaps TRBD2 as D (6 bases). CDR3 DNA: TGTGCCACCAGGCGGGACTTTAACACCGGGGAGCTGTTTTTT. Translated: CATRRDFNTGELFF. The entire variable domain, with the rest obtained from reference TRBV15 and TRBJ2-2, is as follows: DAMVIQNPRYQVTQFGKPVTLSCSQTLNHNVMYWYQQKSSQAPKLLFHYYDKDFNNEADTPDNFQSRRPNTSFCFLDIRSPGLGDTAMYLCATRRDFNTGELFFGEGSRLTVL.